The next 12 T cell receptor beta chains were all read from a single sample in a study of blood T cell repertoires in COVID-19. Libraries were prepared by immunoSEQ multiplex PCR; TCRdb keeps only in-frame clonotypes and omits some of them. The sample has roughly 120,000 clones, roughly 90% seen once; the top ten hold roughly 3.7%. The sequencing input was peripheral blood. These receptor sequences come from a man aged 45 to 65 with active COVID-19.

The chain employs TRBV3-1 (or the pseudogene TRBV3-2) and TRBJ1-5; D unresolved. The ends were cut back, 3 bases at V and 4 bases at J, with 4 bases in the middle. Germline V lookup: CDR1 LGHDT, CDR2 YNNKEL (reference sequence). The CDR3 runs 12 residues. This CDR3 reads CASSHSNQPQHF. CDR3 sequence (DNA): TGTGCCAGCAGCCATTCGAATCAGCCCCAGCATTTT.

The V and J genes are TRBV5-1 and TRBJ2-3; 8 bases are shared with TRBD2. The V gene end was trimmed by 2 bases and the J gene end by 3 bases; junction bases not matched to a gene: 5. The V gene's germline CDR1 is SGHRS and CDR2 YFSETQ. The length of the CDR3 is 15 residues. The CDR3 loop reads CASSFPGGRTDTQYF. CDR3 nucleotides: TGCGCCAGCAGCTTCCCGGGAGGGAGGACAGATACGCAGTATTTT. Full variable domain (outside the CDR3, taken from reference TRBV5-1 and TRBJ2-3): KAGVTQTPRYLIKTRGQQVTLSCSPISGHRSVSWYQQTPGQGLQFLFEYFSETQRNKGNFPGRFSGRQFSNSRSEMNVSTLELGDSALYLCASSFPGGRTDTQYFGPGTRLTVL.

The table lists this clone with many counts. The V and J genes are TRBV2 and TRBJ2-3; D not resolved. Germline lookup yields CDR1 SNHLY and CDR2 FYNNEI. V was clipped by 1 base and J by 5 bases, with 13 bases between them. The CDR3 is 15 residues long. The CDR3 protein is CASSEEVPSQDTQYF. CDR3 nucleotides: TGTGCCAGCAGTGAAGAGGTTCCTAGTCAAGATACGCAGTATTTT.

This sequence joins TRBV27 and TRBJ2-1, with TRBD2 identical over 13 bases. V was pared by 4 bases and J by 2 bases, with 8 bases of the junction left unmatched. The germline V gene encodes CDR1 MNHEY and CDR2 SMNVEV (reference sequence). The CDR3 loop spans 18 amino acids. CDR3 loop: CASSYTGTSGTTYNEQFF. The CDR3 nucleotides read TGTGCCAGCAGTTATACAGGGACTAGCGGGACTACCTACAATGAGCAGTTCTTC.

The V gene is TRBV3-1 (or the pseudogene TRBV3-2), the J gene TRBJ2-5; TRBD2 matches 10 bases. The CDR3 runs 17 residues. The ends lost 1 base at V and 5 bases at J; junction bases unmatched: 10. Germline V gene data show CDR1 as LGHDT and CDR2 as YNNKEL (reference sequence). CDR3 sequence (DNA): TGTGCCAGCAGCCAAGGGCGACTAGCGGGCCCTGTGGAGACCCAGTACTTC. Protein product: CASSQGRLAGPVETQYF.

The chain joins TRBV29-1 to TRBJ1-1; D gene uncertain. Looked up from germline, CDR1 is SQVTM and CDR2 is ANQGSEA. Trimming stripped 4 bases from V and 2 bases from J, with 8 bases between. The CDR3 consists of 12 residues. This CDR3 reads CSVADTNTEAFF. The CDR3 nucleotides are TGCAGCGTTGCCGACACTAACACTGAAGCTTTCTTT.

The genes are TRBV3-1 (or the pseudogene TRBV3-2) and TRBJ2-5, with D possibly TRBD2 on 6 matching bases. Trimming stripped 1 base from V and 6 bases from J, with 15 bases between. Germline V CDR1 and CDR2: LGHDT, YNNKEL (reference sequence). This CDR3 is built from 15 residues. The CDR3 DNA sequence: TGTGCCAGCAGCCAAGTAACCCTAGCGAGGAAGACCCAGTACTTC. It encodes CASSQVTLARKTQYF.

V usage is TRBV6-5 and J usage is TRBJ2-3, with 9 bases fitting TRBD2. The ends lost 7 bases at V and 1 base at J; junction bases unmatched: 3. Germline loops: CDR1 MNHEY, CDR2 SVGAGI. The CDR3 extends over 14 amino acids. The CDR3 region is CASIQRGGTDTQYF. The DNA for the CDR3 is TGTGCCAGCATCCAGCGGGGGGGCACAGATACGCAGTATTTT.

The J gene is TRBJ1-1, the V gene TRBV19, with 9 positions matching TRBD1. The CDR3 totals 15 residues. V was pared by 6 bases and J by 4 bases, with 9 bases of the junction left unmatched. Germline V gene lookup returns CDR1 LNHDA and CDR2 SQIVND (reference sequence). Here the CDR3 DNA reads TGTGCCAGTAGGATCTACAGGGGGCGCGGCACTGAAGCTTTCTTT. Translated, it gives CASRIYRGRGTEAFF.

The J gene is TRBJ1-5, the V gene TRBV16, with TRBD1 matching over 10 bases. The V segment lost 4 bases and the J segment 4 bases; nucleotides outside the gene matches: 4. This CDR3 region has 15 residues. Germline CDR1 is KGHSY and CDR2 is FQNENV. CDR3 nucleotide sequence: TGTGCCAGCAGCCGCACGGGACAGGGGAATCAGCCCCAGCATTTT. Translated: CASSRTGQGNQPQHF.

This clone was observed a few times. V and J are TRBV19 and TRBJ1-1; 7 bases map to TRBD1. Germline CDR1 is LNHDA and CDR2 is SQIVND (reference sequence). The junction had 22 bases not matched to a gene; V was cut back by 3 bases and J by 0 bases. This CDR3 has 21 residues. CDR3 bases: TGTGCCAGTAGTATGGGGGGACAGTCCTCGTCTACGTCCCCCATGAACACTGAAGCTTTCTTT. This codes for CASSMGGQSSSTSPMNTEAFF.

This chain joins TRBV5-1 and TRBJ2-7, with 7 nucleotides matching TRBD1. CDR1 and CDR2 from the germline V gene are SGHRS and YFSETQ. J was trimmed by 2 bases and V by 7 bases; bases with no gene match: 6. The CDR3 has 13 amino acids. CDR3 sequence (DNA): TGCGCCAGCGGGACGGGACAGCCCTACGAGCAGTACTTC. It yields the protein CASGTGQPYEQYF.